This record looks at one T cell receptor (beta chain) sequence and its context. Clones were read by immunoSEQ multiplex PCR, and TCRdb kept only the in-frame ones, dropping some. The sample gives about 230,000 clones, approximately 65% of which show up once; around 10% is in the top ten. The data stem from a study of shared clonotypes between healthy human individuals. The V gene's germline CDR1 is MDHEN and CDR2 SYDVKM. Trimming stripped 4 bases from V and 14 bases from J, with 12 bases between. The CDR3 sequence is 11 residues long. Input material: memory CD4+ T cells sorted from blood. The subset is: CD45RA-negative fraction. This sequence originates from a young man in good health. This sequence joins TRBV28 and TRBJ1-5; weak D call: TRBD1 (5 bases). The CDR3 protein is CASSSGLWKHF. In nucleotides, the CDR3 is TGTGCCAGCAGTTCAGGGCTGTGGAAGCATTTT.